This entry concerns a single T cell receptor beta chain. Sorted-subset replicate PCRs used approximately 180 ng of genomic DNA. This amount corresponded to about 30,000 T cell genomes. The table came from immunoSEQ multiplex PCR; TCRdb's copy has only in-frame clones and leaves some out. Of around 1,900,000 clones listed, around 95% are singletons. The sample originates from a study of shared clonotypes between healthy human individuals. V was trimmed by 5 bases and J by 4 bases, leaving 14 bases between them. CDR3 length: 14 residues. CDR1 is MDHEN, CDR2 SYDVKM, per germline. Terminally differentiated effector memory CD45RA+ cells were excluded from the naive CD8 cells, which were CD45RO-negative and positively selected for CCR7.

The sequence was obtained from a man in his late teens or twenties in good health. Some clones in this sample may be carry-over from other donors' samples. V gene TRBV28 combines with J gene TRBJ2-5; maybe TRBD1 (6 bases). Sample: naive CD8+ T cells from PBMCs. CDR3 in amino acids: CASSPWGRGETQYF. CDR3 in DNA: TGTGCCAGCAGTCCGTGGGGCAGGGGAGAGACCCAGTACTTC. Complete variable domain (other parts from reference TRBV28 and TRBJ2-5): DVKVTQSSRYLVKRTGEKVFLECVQDMDHENMFWYRQDPGLGLRLIYFSYDVKMKEKGDIPEGYSVSREKKERFSLILESASTNQTSMYLCASSPWGRGETQYFGPGTRLLVL.